This T cell receptor beta chain was obtained from a study of T-cell reconstitution after alpha-beta-depleted transplantation in children. Overall study findings and caveats: Once a year had passed after transplant, T-cell counts and diversity came mostly from newly produced T cells. Reportedly, roughly two months post-transplant, alpha-beta T cells arose from several hundred expanded graft clones.

Germline CDR1 is DFQATT and CDR2 is SNEGSKA (reference sequence). V lost 2 bases and J lost 2, with 13 bases in between. The CDR3 length is 15 residues. This clonotype was seen a few times. What it binds is not known. Preparation of the TCRbeta library used unique molecular identifiers. TCRdb analysed the PCR reads with MiXCR anew, one entry per CDR3 protein. Here the sample spans under 75,000 distinct CDR3 sequences, 9.5% to 13% being singletons. This TCR was recovered from a boy between 5 and 17 years old with acute myeloid leukemia, due to receive a stem cell transplant. The V call is TRBV20-1, the J call TRBJ2-1, with TRBD1 as a possible D gene (6 bases). The sample was PBMCs, taken before TCRalphabeta/CD19-depleted stem cell transplant. CDR3 sequence (DNA): TGCAGTGCTAGATCACAGGGTCTTCCCTACAATGAGCAGTTCTTC. This sequence encodes CSARSQGLPYNEQFF.